This T cell receptor beta chain was identified in a study of blood T cell repertoires in COVID-19. Libraries were prepared by immunoSEQ multiplex PCR; TCRdb keeps only in-frame clonotypes and omits some of them. The sample has about 88,000 clones, around 90% seen once. The sequence was collected from a man between 18 and 35 years old with COVID-19, enrolled during active disease. Sequencing was done on a sample of peripheral blood.

The CDR3: CASSPDRAGSPLHF. The CDR3 DNA sequence: TGTGCCAGCAGTCCCGACAGGGCGGGTTCACCCCTCCACTTT. The chain combines TRBV6-5 with TRBJ1-6; 7 nucleotides align to TRBD1. The ends lost 5 bases at V and 9 bases at J; junction bases unmatched: 7. In germline, CDR1 is MNHEY, CDR2 SVGAGI. The CDR3 has 14 amino acids.